Included here is one TCR beta chain sequence, with context. Its antigen is undetermined. A read error may be the cause here, since a much bigger clone is one base away. Authors of the study amplified TCR beta CDR3 regions from RNA transcripts. HTBI primers were employed in a first-round RT-PCR of the TCR CDR3. TCRdb reprocessed the multiplex PCR reads via MiXCR and lists one record per CDR3 protein. Here the sample spans about 570,000 distinct CDR3 sequences, 46% being singletons. The length of the CDR3 is 12 residues. Per the germline V gene, CDR1 is SQVTM and CDR2 is ANQGSEA. Any patient presenting with uncontrolled infection, other autoimmune disease, pregnancy or lactation was left out. The data were taken from a study of T cells in Graves' hyperthyroidism and ophthalmopathy. The study, taken as a whole, reports: Ophthalmopathy was model-predicted a median about 7.1 months pre-onset. Most expanded thyroid clonotypes above 0.001 also appeared in blood.

V and J are TRBV29-1 and TRBJ1-4; D gene ambiguous. Material: peripheral blood or thyroid tissue (not recorded which). This TCR derives from an adult woman with Graves' disease, either hyperthyroidism or ophthalmopathy (not recorded which). Written as DNA, the CDR3 is TGCAGCGTTGGGTGGTCTAATGAAAAACTGCTTTTT. Protein product: CSVGWSNEKLLF.